The text below deals with one T cell receptor (beta chain). This clonotype was observed at least ten times. It has no known antigen specificity. Nothing much larger sits one base from this clone, and base qualities are not available. These data belong to a study of CD8 T cells in ankylosing spondylitis (TCRdb year 2017). Study-level background: The study profiled T cell receptor beta repertoires in healthy donors and ankylosing spondylitis patients to find disease-linked TCR variants. The full study cohort was made up of about 25 ankylosing spondylitis patients and fewer than 120 healthy donors. Peripheral blood was sampled, and synovial fluid was additionally collected from ankylosing spondylitis patients.

The cysteine opens and the phenylalanine closes a CDR3 of 15 amino acids. Left in the record is the CDR3 DNA by itself, 45 bases read in frame from the first base. Looking up the germline V gene yields CDR1 SGHRS and CDR2 YFSETQ. A distance of 9 bases separates the germline ends of V and J, which lose 1 base and 0 bases respectively. On the study overall, not on this receptor specifically: The disease-linked clones were reported as significantly enriched in matched synovial fluid samples from ankylosing spondylitis patients. Some TCR beta motif variants had previously been reported in synovial fluid and blood of reactive arthritis patients, which suggested common disease-initiation mechanisms. The disease-linked clones showed a CD8+ phenotype and occurred at relatively low frequencies in peripheral blood. Blood from ankylosing spondylitis patients appeared to be characterized by a TCR beta motif made up of about 8 highly homologous amino acid variants.

Sequencing relied on an Illumina HiSeq 2500. Quantitative 5'-RACE with molecular barcodes was used to prepare TCR beta libraries. Per the authors' processing: Disease-linked TCR variants were identified with a new computational method built on a probabilistic model of VDJ rearrangement. In-frame beta chains were kept once TCRdb had trimmed the public reads at Q25 with fastp and called clones with MiXCR. Rows with one shared CDR3 protein collapse into an entry with the most common genes and DNA. What appears here as the V and J calls and clone size reflects TCRdb's work, not the paper's. The sample contains 200,000 to 250,000 distinct CDR3 sequences, approximately 12% of them found a single time. The ten biggest clones cover roughly 6.8% of the sample.

The TCR comes from a male donor with ankylosing spondylitis or in good health (not recorded which). This chain is built from TRBV5-1 and TRBJ2-3, with no reliable assignment of the D segment. Sequenced input: blood, either unsorted or a sorted T cell fraction (not recorded which). The CDR3 loop reads CASSLSTASTDTQYF. The DNA is as follows: TGCGCCAGCAGCTTGTCTACAGCTAGCACAGATACGCAGTATTTT.